The rows below give T cell receptor beta chains drawn from one sample of a study of STAT5B mutations in CD4+ large granular lymphocyte leukemia. Measured with immunoSEQ multiplex PCR; TCRdb has only the in-frame clones, and not every one. The sample holds 30,000 to 35,000 clones, roughly 65% seen once. Input material: CD4+ T cells from blood buffy coats. The receptors were gathered from a human donor in good health. Each CDR3 is given with its conserved first and last residue. The D gene is left open where the match is weak. The size field is filled for only some rows; it gives once, few, many or a size class.

clone_size j_call v_call d_call cdr3_nt cdr3_aa
few TRBJ1-1 TRBV2 - TGTGCCAGCAGTGAGGGGCTGGGGAACACTGAAGCTTTCTTT CASSEGLGNTEAFF
- TRBJ1-2 TRBV28 TRBD1 TGTGCCAGCAGTCCTGGGACAGGGGATTATGGCTACACCTTC CASSPGTGDYGYTF
- TRBJ2-7 TRBV28 - TGTGCCAGCAGTTCCCCTCTTCTCTCCTACGAGCAGTACTTC CASSSPLLSYEQYF
- TRBJ1-2 TRBV6-6 - TGTGCCATGCAGGGGAACCGACCTTATGGCTACACCTTC CAMQGNRPYGYTF
few TRBJ2-7 TRBV2 TRBD1 TGTGCCAGCTGGACAGGGCGGTCCTACGAGCAGTACTTC CASWTGRSYEQYF
- TRBJ2-3 TRBV14 TRBD1 TGTGCCAGCAGCCGGAGACAGGGCCACCTTTCAGATACGCAGTATTTT CASSRRQGHLSDTQYF
- TRBJ2-3 TRBV5-4 TRBD2 TGTGCCAGCAGCTTGGCGGCTAGCGGGGGGATAGATACGCAGTATTTT CASSLAASGGIDTQYF
- TRBJ2-2 TRBV5-4 - TGTGCCAGCAGCTTTTACAGGGACACCGGGGAGCTGTTTTTT CASSFYRDTGELFF
few TRBJ2-1 TRBV7-9 - TGTGCCAGCAGCTTAGCTGACAGAGACAGCAGAGGGCAGTTCTTC CASSLADRDSRGQFF
few TRBJ1-5 TRBV19 - TGTGCCAGTAAAAATATATGGGCAGTAAACAATCAGCCCCAGCATTTT CASKNIWAVNNQPQHF
- TRBJ1-2 TRBV5-1 - TGCGCCAGCAGCTTGACCACGGGAAACTATGGCTACACCTTC CASSLTTGNYGYTF
- TRBJ1-2 TRBV5-5 - TGTGCCAGCAGCTTGGGGGGAGTGAGGTTTTTTAACTATGGCTACACCTTC CASSLGGVRFFNYGYTF
- TRBJ2-5 TRBV30 - TGTGCCTGGGGTCTAGCCCAAGAGACCCAGTACTTC CAWGLAQETQYF
few TRBJ1-1 TRBV10-3 - TGTGCCATCACCCCAGGGACACTCCTCGGGATGAACACTGAAGCTTTCTTT CAITPGTLLGMNTEAFF
- TRBJ1-2 TRBV11-2 - TGTGCCAGCAGCTTAGATGGGGTAGGGATCTATGGCTACACCTTC CASSLDGVGIYGYTF
few TRBJ1-1 TRBV6-1 - TGTGCCAGCAGTGAGAACAGCAGGAACACTGAAGCTTTCTTT CASSENSRNTEAFF
- TRBJ2-1 TRBV4-3 TRBD1 TGCGCCAGCAGCCAAGACTTGGGACAGAGCTCCTACAATGAGCAGTTCTTC CASSQDLGQSSYNEQFF
- TRBJ2-3 TRBV6-5 - TGTGCCAGCAGCTGGTCTTCGTCTAGCACAGATACGCAGTATTTT CASSWSSSSTDTQYF
- TRBJ1-6 TRBV28 - TGTGCCAGCGGCGTCCCGCGGCAGGGTTGGTCACCCCTCCACTTT CASGVPRQGWSPLHF
- TRBJ2-7 TRBV2 - TGTGCCAGCAGTGGTGGGGCACTATTACGTGAGCAGTACTTC CASSGGALLREQYF
- TRBJ2-3 TRBV30 TRBD2 TGTGCCTGGAGGGGTAGCGGGGGGCCGAGCACCACAGATACGCAGTATTTT CAWRGSGGPSTTDTQYF
- TRBJ1-2 TRBV5-1 - TGCGCCAGCAGCCCGGACAATACTAACTATGGCTACACCTTC CASSPDNTNYGYTF
few TRBJ1-1 TRBV27 - TGTGCCAGCAGTGTGACAGGTGGGGACACTGAAGCTTTCTTT CASSVTGGDTEAFF
- TRBJ2-3 TRBV9 TRBD2 TGTGCCAGCAGCCCTAGGCGGGGGGGCCTCGATACGCAGTATTTT CASSPRRGGLDTQYF
- TRBJ2-5 TRBV6-6 - TGTGCCAGCTCCGTACAGGGCCAGACCCAGTACTTC CASSVQGQTQYF
few TRBJ1-6 TRBV5-1 TRBD1 TGCGCCAGCAGCGGCGGACAGGGGGGGAATTCACCCCTCCACTTT CASSGGQGGNSPLHF
- TRBJ1-1 TRBV9 - TGTGCCAGCAGCCCACCGTCGGGGGGGTTCACTGAAGCTTTCTTT CASSPPSGGFTEAFF
- TRBJ2-3 TRBV30 - TGTGCCTGGAGTCCTCAGGGAAAGGGGCGTCCAGATACGCAGTATTTT CAWSPQGKGRPDTQYF
- TRBJ2-2 TRBV19 - TGTGCCAGTAGGCCTGGTCAGAACACCGGGGAGCTGTTTTTT CASRPGQNTGELFF
- TRBJ1-5 TRBV18 - TGTGCCAGCTCACCAATTCATGGTGATCAGCCCCAGCATTTT CASSPIHGDQPQHF
once TRBJ1-5 TRBV2 TRBD1 TGTGCCAGCAGTGACGGTAGCAGGGGGCAGAATCAGCCCCAGCATTTT CASSDGSRGQNQPQHF
- TRBJ1-6 TRBV6-5 - TGTGCCAGCAGTGGGAACGGTTCACCCCTCCACTTT CASSGNGSPLHF
- TRBJ1-5 TRBV7-2 - TGTGCCAGCAGCTTAGCGGGGTTAAGTGGCAATCAGCCCCAGCATTTT CASSLAGLSGNQPQHF
- TRBJ1-6 TRBV5-8 - TGTGCCAGCAGCTTACGGGTGGTGGGGTTTAAGGTGATATCACCCCTCCACTTT CASSLRVVGFKVISPLHF
- TRBJ1-3 TRBV5-6 - TGTGCCAGCAGCCCAGGGACCCGTGGAGGAAACACCATATATTTT CASSPGTRGGNTIYF